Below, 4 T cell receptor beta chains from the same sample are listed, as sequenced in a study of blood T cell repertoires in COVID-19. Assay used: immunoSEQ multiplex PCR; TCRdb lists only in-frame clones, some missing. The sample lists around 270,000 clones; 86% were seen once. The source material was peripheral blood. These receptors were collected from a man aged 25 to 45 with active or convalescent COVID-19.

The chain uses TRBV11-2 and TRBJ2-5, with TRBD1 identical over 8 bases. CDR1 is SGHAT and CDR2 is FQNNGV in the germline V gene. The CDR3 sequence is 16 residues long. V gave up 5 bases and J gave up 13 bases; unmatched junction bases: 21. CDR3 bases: TGTGCCAGCAGCAAGATGGACAGGGCGGCGGTAAAGAGATTGTACTTC. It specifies CASSKMDRAAVKRLYF. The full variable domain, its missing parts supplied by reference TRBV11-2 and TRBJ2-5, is EAGVAQSPRYKIIEKRQSVAFWCNPISGHATLYWYQQILGQGPKLLIQFQNNGVVDDSQLPKDRFSAERLKGVDSTLKIQPAKLEDSAVYLCASSKMDRAAVKRLYFGPGTRLLVL.

The CDR3 sequence is CASSQDGTSGGPFQFF. The DNA of the CDR3 is TGTGCCAGCAGCCAAGACGGGACTAGCGGGGGGCCCTTTCAGTTCTTC. This sequence joins TRBV4-2 and TRBJ2-1; TRBD2 aligns across 15 bases. This CDR3 is built from 16 residues. From germline, CDR1 is LGHNA and CDR2 YNFKEQ. Trimming removed 0 bases from V and 13 bases from J; junction bases left unmatched: 7.

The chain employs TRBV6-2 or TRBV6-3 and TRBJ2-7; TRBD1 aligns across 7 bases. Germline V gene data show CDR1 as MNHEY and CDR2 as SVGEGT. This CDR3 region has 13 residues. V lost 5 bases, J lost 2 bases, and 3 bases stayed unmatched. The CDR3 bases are TGTGCCAGCAGTCGGGACAGCGCCTACGAGCAGTACTTC. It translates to CASSRDSAYEQYF.

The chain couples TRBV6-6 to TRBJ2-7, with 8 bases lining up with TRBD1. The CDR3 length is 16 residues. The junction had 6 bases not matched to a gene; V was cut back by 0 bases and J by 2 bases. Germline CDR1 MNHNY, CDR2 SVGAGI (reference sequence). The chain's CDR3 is CASSYSGDRMTYEQYF. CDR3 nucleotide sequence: TGTGCCAGCAGTTACTCAGGGGACAGGATGACCTACGAGCAGTACTTC.